The 19 T cell receptor beta chains listed next were all sequenced from one sample in a study of blood T cell repertoires in COVID-19 (dated by TCRdb to the early 2020s). Library preparation was by the immunoSEQ multiplex PCR assay. TCRdb carries this immuneACCESS record with in-frame sequences only. Its versions omit some clonotypes, under half of them owing to an unresolved V gene in the studies checked, with the rest unexplained. This sample is represented by about 150,000 clones; over 60% of them were singletons. Of the sample, roughly 1.5% falls within the top ten clones. Specimen: peripheral blood. Receptors originate from a man at least 80 years old with acute or convalescent COVID-19.

The V call is TRBV24-1, the J call TRBJ1-5, with a weak D call TRBD1 (5 bases). The CDR3 is 17 residues long. V lost 8 bases and J lost 5, with 24 bases in between. Germline CDR1 is KGHDR and CDR2 is SFDVKD. The CDR3 loop is CATKYTPEGGTDQPQHF. The CDR3 coding sequence is TGTGCCACCAAATATACCCCCGAGGGAGGGACGGATCAGCCCCAGCATTTT.

The rearrangement joins TRBV6-5 to TRBJ2-5; D remains ambiguous. Germline values: CDR1 MNHEY, CDR2 SVGAGI. This CDR3 contains 14 residues. V shed 6 bases and J shed 0 bases, with 11 bases lying between them. The CDR3 reads CASRLGPYQETQYF. CDR3 sequence (DNA): TGTGCCAGCAGGCTTGGGCCGTACCAAGAGACCCAGTACTTC.

V gene TRBV7-8 combines with J gene TRBJ2-6, with D perhaps TRBD1 (6 bases). The CDR3 length is 18 residues. The germline V and J ends were trimmed by 4 bases and 0 bases, with 16 bases remaining between them. Per the germline V gene, CDR1 is SGHVS and CDR2 is FQNEAQ. The CDR3 here is CASSSNFGQFSGANVLTF. In DNA, the CDR3 is TGTGCCAGCAGCTCCAATTTTGGACAGTTCTCTGGGGCCAACGTCCTGACTTTC.

The chain has TRBV7-7 and TRBJ2-5; 12 positions agree with TRBD2. CDR1 SSHAT and CDR2 FNYEAQ come from the germline V gene (reference sequence). V shed 5 bases and J 3 bases; nucleotides not matched to a gene: 4. The CDR3 is 15 residues long. CDR3: CASSGRLAGEETQYF. The CDR3 DNA is TGTGCCAGCAGCGGGCGACTAGCGGGGGAAGAGACCCAGTACTTC. Complete variable domain (other parts from reference TRBV7-7 and TRBJ2-5): GAGVSQSPRYKVTKRGQDVTLRCDPISSHATLYWYQQALGQGPEFLTYFNYEAQPDKSGLPSDRFSAERPEGSISTLTIQRTEQRDSAMYRCASSGRLAGEETQYFGPGTRLLVL.

The chain has TRBV4-1 and TRBJ1-3, with a possible D match to TRBD1 (5 bases). V was trimmed by 0 bases and J by 9 bases, leaving 18 bases between them. CDR3 length: 16 residues. Germline V lookup: CDR1 MGHRA, CDR2 YSYEKL. CDR3 coding DNA: TGCGCCAGCAGCCAAGATCTTGGGGCACAGTTAATCACCATATATTTT. Its protein product is CASSQDLGAQLITIYF.

In this sample, this clone turned up a few times. The rearrangement links TRBV10-3 to TRBJ1-4, with D perhaps TRBD1 (5 bases). The CDR3 covers 15 residues. V lost 0 bases and J lost 3, with 8 bases in between. From germline, CDR1 is ENHRY and CDR2 SYGVKD. The CDR3 sequence is CAISESGTANEKLFF. In DNA form, the CDR3 reads TGTGCCATCAGTGAGTCCGGGACTGCTAATGAAAAACTGTTTTTT.

The chain joins TRBV7-7 to TRBJ1-3, with a possible D match to TRBD1 (5 bases). The germline V gene has CDR1 SSHAT and CDR2 FNYEAQ (reference sequence). V was clipped by 5 bases and J by 0 bases, with 11 bases between them. This CDR3 spans 15 amino acids. Here the CDR3 reads CASSATGDSGNTIYF. In DNA, the CDR3 is TGTGCCAGCAGCGCCACAGGAGACTCTGGAAACACCATATATTTT.

The rearrangement joins TRBV6-4 to TRBJ2-5; D gene unclear. Deletions cut 0 bases from V and 7 bases from J, with 12 bases between. Germline V CDR1 and CDR2: MRHNA, SNTAGT. CDR3 length: 14 residues. In DNA form, the CDR3 reads TGTGCCAGCAGTGACTCGTCAGCGTCCCCGACCCAGTACTTC. Translating it yields CASSDSSASPTQYF.

The V call is TRBV29-1, the J call TRBJ2-7; 8 positions match TRBD2. This CDR3 is 14 amino acids long. Germline V CDR1 and CDR2: SQVTM, ANQGSEA. V shed 6 bases, J shed 2 bases, and the junction held 9 bases outside the gene matches. CDR3 DNA: TGCAGCGTCCAAGAGGCGGGGGGCCCCTACGAGCAGTACTTC. It specifies CSVQEAGGPYEQYF.

V usage is TRBV7-2 and J usage is TRBJ2-2; 8 positions agree with TRBD1. The CDR3 totals 15 residues. From germline, CDR1 is SGHTA and CDR2 FQGNSA. Unmatched junction bases numbered 6, after V lost 5 bases and J lost 4 bases. The CDR3 coding sequence is TGTGCCAGCAGCGGACGACAGGGGACCACCGGGGAGCTGTTTTTT. Its protein product is CASSGRQGTTGELFF.

The CDR3 sequence is CASSYWTGGSYYGYTF. The CDR3 region has the DNA TGTGCCAGCAGTTACTGGACAGGGGGTTCTTACTATGGCTACACCTTC. J is TRBJ1-2 and V is TRBV6-5; the match to TRBD1 covers 10 bases. CDR1 is MNHEY, CDR2 SVGAGI, per germline. The V segment lost 1 base and the J segment 3 bases; nucleotides outside the gene matches: 5. This CDR3 has 16 residues.

The rearrangement links TRBV6-5 to TRBJ1-1, with 7 bases that match TRBD1. V lost 2 bases and J lost 12; bases outside the gene matches: 6. The CDR3 sequence is 12 residues long. In germline, CDR1 is MNHEY, CDR2 SVGAGI. The CDR3 region has the DNA TGTGCCAGCAGTTACCGGACAGGTGGGACTTTCTTT. This gives the protein CASSYRTGGTFF.

The chain combines TRBV14 with TRBJ2-1; TRBD1 agrees at 7 bases. The CDR3 runs 15 residues. Germline V gives CDR1 SGHDN, CDR2 FVKESK. Germline trimming cut 1 base from V and 8 bases from J; bases unmatched to any gene: 8. The CDR3 loop is CASSQGRDRRYEQFF. CDR3 coding DNA: TGTGCCAGCAGCCAAGGACGGGACAGAAGATATGAGCAGTTCTTC.

V and J are TRBV11-3 and TRBJ2-3; D perhaps matches TRBD1 (5 bases). V was cut by 5 bases and J by 1 base, with 7 bases left in between. CDR1 is SGHNT and CDR2 is YENEEA in the germline V gene. The CDR3 length is 13 residues. The CDR3 loop reads CASSQGGTDTQYF. CDR3 nucleotides: TGTGCCAGCAGCCAGGGCGGCACAGATACGCAGTATTTT. The whole variable domain, remainder taken from reference TRBV11-3 and TRBJ2-3, is EAGVVQSPRYKIIEKKQPVAFWCNPISGHNTLYWYLQNLGQGPELLIRYENEEAVDDSQLPKDRFSAERLKGVDSTLKIQPAELGDSAVYLCASSQGGTDTQYFGPGTRLTVL.

This chain uses TRBV14 with TRBJ2-5, with D possibly TRBD1 on 5 matching bases. The CDR3 sequence is 13 residues long. Germline V gene lookup returns CDR1 SGHDN and CDR2 FVKESK. Between the trimmed V and J ends, which lost 4 bases and 5 bases, there was a span of 11 bases. This CDR3 is CASSRQPQETQYF. The CDR3 nucleotides read TGTGCCAGCAGCCGACAGCCACAGGAGACCCAGTACTTC.

The CDR3 bases are TGTGCCAGCAGTGAAGTCGCGGACACTGAAGCTTTCTTT. This encodes CASSEVADTEAFF. This chain connects TRBV6-1 to TRBJ1-1; no reliable D call. V was pared by 1 base and J by 3 bases, with 6 bases between. The CDR3 sequence is 13 residues long. In germline, CDR1 is MNHNS, CDR2 SASEGT.

This clone appeared a few times. The rearrangement joins TRBV7-3 to TRBJ2-2, with 12 bases aligning to TRBD1. There are 18 residues in the CDR3. Trimming at V came to 2 bases and at J to 4 bases, leaving 8 bases not matched to a gene. The germline V gene encodes CDR1 SGHTA and CDR2 FQGTGA. CDR3 loop: CASSLLPRGQGATGELFF. The CDR3 DNA is TGTGCCAGCAGCTTACTCCCGAGGGGACAGGGGGCCACCGGGGAGCTGTTTTTT.

The chain links TRBV6-1 to TRBJ1-3; D is ambiguous. Germline CDR1 MNHNS, CDR2 SASEGT. Trimming took 2 bases from V and 0 from J, leaving 11 bases between them. This CDR3 comprises 16 residues. CDR3 DNA: TGTGCCAGCAGTGAAACTGAAGTCGACTCTGGAAACACCATATATTTT. The encoded protein is CASSETEVDSGNTIYF.

The genes are TRBV2 and TRBJ2-1, with 10 bases that match TRBD2. CDR1 and CDR2 from the germline V gene are SNHLY and FYNNEI. The CDR3 length is 15 residues. J lost 4 bases, V lost 6 bases, and 6 bases had no gene match. CDR3 region: CASRSSSGGYNEQFF. In DNA form, the CDR3 reads TGTGCCAGCAGAAGCTCTAGCGGGGGTTACAATGAGCAGTTCTTC. The full variable domain, its missing parts supplied by reference TRBV2 and TRBJ2-1, is EPEVTQTPSHQVTQMGQEVILRCVPISNHLYFYWYRQILGQKVEFLVSFYNNEISEKSEIFDDQFSVERPDGSNFTLKIRSTKLEDSAMYFCASRSSSGGYNEQFFGPGTRLTVL.